These T cell receptor beta chains were read from a single sample in a study of response to subunit inactivated influenza vaccine. TCRdb reanalysed the RT-PCR reads using MiXCR and keeps one entry per CDR3 protein. The sample consists of around 760,000 distinct CDR3 sequences, around 13% of them appearing once. Material: PBMCs from blood, obtained around 15 days before vaccination. The receptor set was obtained from a man aged 50-59 years who received an inactivated influenza vaccine. Both conserved end residues are trimmed from each CDR3. The D gene is left open where the match is weak. Rows give clone size only sometimes, using once, few, many, or a class for an expanded clone.

cdr3_aa: ASSRQGTEKLF; d_call: TRBD1; clone_size: many; v_call: TRBV12-3/TRBV12-4
cdr3_aa: SAREVEAF; d_call: -; clone_size: few; v_call: TRBV20-1
cdr3_aa: ATSEGDTYEQY; d_call: -; clone_size: few; v_call: TRBV15
cdr3_aa: AIRGTSGTDTQY; d_call: TRBD2; clone_size: few; v_call: TRBV10-3
cdr3_aa: ASSFIRGTDGTRGNEQF; d_call: TRBD1; clone_size: -; v_call: TRBV28
cdr3_aa: SAWGLAGGTTDTQY; d_call: TRBD2; clone_size: -; v_call: TRBV20-1
cdr3_aa: ASSPLTWRDTDTQY; d_call: -; clone_size: few; v_call: TRBV4-2
cdr3_aa: ASSLWGTDYGYT; d_call: -; clone_size: -; v_call: TRBV28
cdr3_aa: SVLTPAETQY; d_call: -; clone_size: few; v_call: TRBV29-1
cdr3_aa: ASSQEDRGLVNEQF; d_call: TRBD1; clone_size: -; v_call: TRBV4-3
cdr3_aa: ASSLGLAGRSSYNEQF; d_call: TRBD2; clone_size: -; v_call: TRBV7-6
cdr3_aa: ASSSQGSDLNEKLF; d_call: -; clone_size: few; v_call: TRBV11-2
cdr3_aa: ASSQVSTNEKLF; d_call: -; clone_size: few; v_call: TRBV7-9
cdr3_aa: ASSQPGTRQSGYT; d_call: -; clone_size: -; v_call: TRBV4-1
cdr3_aa: ASSQDSGRNTEAF; d_call: -; clone_size: few; v_call: TRBV4-3
cdr3_aa: ASSRQDHEQY; d_call: -; clone_size: few; v_call: TRBV12-3/TRBV12-4
cdr3_aa: ASSPGAMNTEAF; d_call: -; clone_size: -; v_call: TRBV7-9
cdr3_aa: SARDLTSGHLSYEQY; d_call: TRBD2; clone_size: -; v_call: TRBV20-1
cdr3_aa: ASSYRSGLYEQY; d_call: -; clone_size: -; v_call: TRBV27
cdr3_aa: SGGPRGTQY; d_call: -; clone_size: few; v_call: TRBV29-1
cdr3_aa: ASRPPGLAPTGELF; d_call: TRBD2; clone_size: few; v_call: TRBV7-2
cdr3_aa: ASSPSGGSYVQY; d_call: -; clone_size: once; v_call: TRBV5-5
cdr3_aa: ATSSTYNEQF; d_call: -; clone_size: few; v_call: TRBV15
cdr3_aa: ASKGRGAHQPQH; d_call: -; clone_size: -; v_call: TRBV19
cdr3_aa: SVEVYRDEQF; d_call: -; clone_size: -; v_call: TRBV29-1
cdr3_aa: SARGRSTQSYNEQF; d_call: -; clone_size: few; v_call: TRBV20-1
cdr3_aa: ASRARDYITGELF; d_call: TRBD2; clone_size: few; v_call: TRBV6-1